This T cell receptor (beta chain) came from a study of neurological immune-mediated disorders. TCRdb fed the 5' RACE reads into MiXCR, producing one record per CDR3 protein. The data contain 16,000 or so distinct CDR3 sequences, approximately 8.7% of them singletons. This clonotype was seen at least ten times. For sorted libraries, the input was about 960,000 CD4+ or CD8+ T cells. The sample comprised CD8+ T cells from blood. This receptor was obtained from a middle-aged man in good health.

The CDR3 loop reads CSVGRGSTDTQYF. CDR3 nucleotide sequence: TGCAGCGTTGGACGGGGGAGCACAGATACGCAGTATTTT. The gene calls are TRBV29-1 and TRBJ2-3, with D possibly matching TRBD2 (6 bases). The germline gives CDR1 SQVTM, CDR2 ANQGSEA. The CDR3 has 13 amino acids. V was clipped by 4 bases and J by 0 bases, with 8 bases between them.